This T cell receptor beta chain was captured by sequencing in a study of pediatric ulcerative colitis. General study points: Blood-rectal clonal overlap within each person was significantly higher in ulcerative colitis patients than controls. Blood samples from two patients yielded substantially fewer templates and were excluded from blood-rectal overlap analysis. Two rectal CDR3 clonotypes occurred in all ulcerative colitis patients. Blood-derived T cells may be present in rectal pinch biopsies.

Concerning this clone: Its specificity is not known.

The protocol was immunoSEQ multiplex PCR, while the TCRdb copy is restricted to in-frame clones and leaves out a portion. The data contain about 22,000 clones, over 60% of them singletons. Rectal tissue came from one to two pinch biopsies taken at colonoscopy. The origin of this receptor is a boy between 10 and 17 years old with severe ulcerative colitis. Material for sequencing was gut tissue.

Here the CDR3 reads CSVDNRQTNTQYF. The CDR3 coding sequence is TGCAGCGTTGATAATCGACAGACAAATACGCAGTATTTT. The V call is TRBV29-1, the J call TRBJ2-3; a weak D match, TRBD1 (5 bases). The CDR3 spans 13 residues. The V gene's germline CDR1 is SQVTM and CDR2 ANQGSEA. V lost 3 bases, J lost 7 bases, and 14 bases lay in between.